A selection of T cell receptor beta chains follows, all from one sample in a study of T cells in Graves' hyperthyroidism and ophthalmopathy. MiXCR, run by TCRdb on the multiplex PCR reads, gives a single entry per CDR3 protein. Of about 690,000 distinct CDR3 sequences detected, 17% appear once; the ten largest clones hold around 16%. Sample: blood. The receptors derive from a man over 45 with Graves' hyperthyroidism. The CDR3 runs from the conserved cysteine through the conserved F or W. D genes are given only for firm matches. Clone size is stated in some rows and not others, as once, few, many or a class when expanded.

v_call	d_call	j_call	clone_size	cdr3_aa	cdr3_nt
TRBV4-3	TRBD1	TRBJ1-3	-	CASSQDRGSAGNTIYF	TGCGCCAGCAGCCAGGACAGGGGATCGGCTGGAAACACCATATATTTT
TRBV5-6	TRBD2	TRBJ2-1	few	CASIPREGTWSYNEQFF	TGTGCCAGCATTCCACGGGAGGGGACATGGTCCTACAATGAGCAGTTCTTC
TRBV5-4	TRBD2	TRBJ2-3	once	CASSWAGGQFDTQYF	TGTGCCAGCAGCTGGGCGGGAGGGCAGTTTGATACGCAGTATTTT
TRBV7-3	-	TRBJ2-7	-	CASSFYICSELLVSSGGYEQYF	-
TRBV5-6	TRBD2	TRBJ2-1	many	CASSLVRSSGRALNEQFF	TGTGCCAGCAGCTTGGTTCGGTCTAGCGGGAGGGCACTAAATGAGCAGTTCTTC
TRBV19	-	TRBJ2-1	many	CASSTQGNYNEQFF	TGTGCCAGTAGTACCCAGGGGAACTACAATGAGCAGTTCTTC
TRBV18	TRBD1	TRBJ1-1	many	CASSTNRGPGTEAFF	TGTGCCAGCTCAACAAACAGGGGGCCGGGCACTGAAGCTTTCTTT
TRBV20-1	-	TRBJ2-7	-	CSANGRGYYEQYF	TGCAGTGCGAACGGGCGGGGATACTACGAGCAGTACTTC
TRBV11-2	-	TRBJ2-2	many	CASSGGAFWPRTNTGELFF	TGTGCCAGCAGCGGCGGGGCCTTCTGGCCGAGAACGAACACCGGGGAGCTGTTTTTT
TRBV20-1	TRBD2	TRBJ2-1	many	CSGEGGVYNEQFF	TGCAGTGGAGAGGGAGGGGTCTACAATGAGCAGTTCTTC
TRBV7-2	TRBD1	TRBJ1-4	many	CASSNRGGDGEKLFF	TGTGCCAGCAGCAACAGGGGAGGCGACGGTGAAAAACTGTTTTTT
TRBV12-5	-	TRBJ2-1	-	CASGLTPGLRDEQFF	TGTGCTAGTGGTCTGACCCCGGGGCTTAGAGATGAGCAGTTCTTC
TRBV19	TRBD1	TRBJ1-4	-	CASSMLGTDNEKLFF	TGTGCCAGTAGTATGCTGGGGACAGATAATGAAAAACTGTTTTTT
TRBV12-3/TRBV12-4	TRBD1	TRBJ2-7	many	CASRQTGEQYF	TGTGCCAGCAGGCAGACAGGGGAGCAGTACTTC
TRBV28	-	TRBJ2-2	many	CASSRGRSKSVFF	TGTGCCAGCAGTAGGGGACGGTCGAAGTCCGTGTTTTTT
TRBV20-1	-	TRBJ2-3	few	CSARVDPTDTQYF	TGCAGTGCTAGAGTGGACCCCACAGATACGCAGTATTTT
TRBV18	TRBD2	TRBJ2-1	-	CASSAGLAGNEQFF	TGTGCCAGCTCAGCGGGACTAGCGGGTAATGAGCAGTTCTTC
TRBV24-1	TRBD2	TRBJ2-5	-	CATSDWRLAGMRETQYF	TGTGCCACCAGTGATTGGAGACTAGCGGGAATGCGAGAGACCCAGTACTTC
TRBV9	TRBD1	TRBJ2-3	-	CASRGDREGTDTQYF	TGTGCCAGCAGAGGGGACAGGGAGGGCACAGATACGCAGTATTTT
TRBV2	TRBD1	TRBJ1-5	many	CASSKAGGTIQPQHF	TGTGCCAGCAGTAAAGCAGGGGGGACAATTCAGCCCCAGCATTTT
TRBV3-1	-	TRBJ1-2	-	CASSQRRNYGYTF	TGTGCCAGCAGCCAGCGCAGAAACTATGGCTACACCTTC
TRBV20-1	-	TRBJ1-5	-	CSASPVGSTSQPQHF	TGCAGTGCTTCCCCCGTGGGATCTACCAGTCAGCCCCAGCATTTT